This T cell receptor beta chain was sequenced for a study of cytomegalovirus exposure and HLA in healthy donors. Study-wide findings and caveats: Most observed TCR sequences were rare, whereas some public TCRs were detected in many donors. A further, later analysis showed that HLA-associated TCR beta chains (compared with equally common others) were more clonally expanded. The classifier reportedly diagnosed cytomegalovirus status with high specificity and sensitivity. CMV serostatus was the sole immune exposure data available.

A remark on this clone: What it binds is unknown.

The CDR3 runs to 12 residues. CDR1 and CDR2 (germline): LNHNV, YYDKDF (reference sequence). Trimming left V 1 base short and J 9 bases short, with 9 bases between. PCR involved 60 Vbeta and 13 Jbeta primers. TCRdb's table, derived via immunoSEQ multiplex PCR, lists solely in-frame clones and lacks some. The table includes roughly 180,000 clones, approximately 81% detected once. Sequenced: PBMCs. The chain combines TRBV15 with TRBJ1-2, with D perhaps matching TRBD1 (5 bases). This receptor was obtained from a man aged 25 to 45 in good health and CMV-seronegative. The CDR3 DNA sequence: TGTGCCACCAGCAGAGGGGGCCCAAGCTACACCTTC. Protein sequence: CATSRGGPSYTF. Combining the CDR3 with reference TRBV15 and TRBJ1-2 gives the whole variable domain DAMVIQNPRYQVTQFGKPVTLSCSQTLNHNVMYWYQQKSSQAPKLLFHYYDKDFNNEADTPDNFQSRRPNTSFCFLDIRSPGLGDTAMYLCATSRGGPSYTFGSGTRLTVV.